This T cell receptor (beta chain) emerged from a study of T cell clones after liver transplantation. Between the trimmed V and J ends, which lost 4 bases and 8 bases, there was a span of 9 bases. The CDR3 length is 11 residues. The germline V gene encodes CDR1 SQVTM and CDR2 ANQGSEA. Here immunoSEQ multiplex PCR was the method, and the copy in TCRdb shows in-frame clones only, minus some. Among 50,000 or so clones listed, more than 65% were seen once. This clonotype was sampled from a human patient who received a liver transplant. A subset of T cells may come from the graft donor. The chain carries TRBV29-1 and TRBJ2-1; unclear D gene. This specimen was CD4+ T cells from blood, taken around 54 months after liver transplant. The CDR3 coding sequence is TGCAGCGTTGCCCCGAGGCATGAGCAGTTCTTC. Amino acid sequence: CSVAPRHEQFF.